The sequence of this T cell receptor (beta chain) was determined in a study of Graves' ophthalmopathy and Graves' hyperthyroidism. V lost 6 bases to trimming and J lost 6 bases, with 18 bases between them. This CDR3 region has 14 residues. Germline V CDR1 and CDR2: MNHEY, SVGAGI. This clonotype showed up many times. RNA transcripts were the template, and TCR beta CDR3 regions were amplified from them. HTBI primers served in a first-round RT-PCR, which a second-round multiplex PCR followed. TCRdb independently ran MiXCR on the multiplex PCR reads; one entry per CDR3 protein. The table lists 300,000 to 350,000 distinct CDR3 sequences, roughly a sixth of them singletons, with approximately 13% in the top ten.

This chain links TRBV6-5 with TRBJ2-7; perhaps TRBD1 as D (5 bases). Sequences were obtained from peripheral blood. This receptor was taken from an adult man with Graves' ophthalmopathy. This CDR3 is CASSSLDFRAEQYF. The CDR3 DNA reads TGTGCCAGCAGCTCCCTCGATTTCAGGGCCGAGCAGTACTTC.